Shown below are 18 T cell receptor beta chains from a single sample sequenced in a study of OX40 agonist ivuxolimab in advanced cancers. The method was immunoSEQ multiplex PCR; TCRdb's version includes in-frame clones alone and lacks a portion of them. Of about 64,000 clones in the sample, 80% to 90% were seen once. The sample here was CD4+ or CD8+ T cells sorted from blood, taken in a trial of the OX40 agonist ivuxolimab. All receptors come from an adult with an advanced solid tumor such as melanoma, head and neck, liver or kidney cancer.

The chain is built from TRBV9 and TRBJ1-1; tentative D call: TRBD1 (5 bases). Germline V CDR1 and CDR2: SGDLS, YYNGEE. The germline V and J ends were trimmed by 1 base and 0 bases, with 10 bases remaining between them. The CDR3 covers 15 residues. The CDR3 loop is CASSVSGGMNTEAFF. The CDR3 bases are TGTGCCAGCAGCGTAAGTGGGGGTATGAACACTGAAGCTTTCTTT.

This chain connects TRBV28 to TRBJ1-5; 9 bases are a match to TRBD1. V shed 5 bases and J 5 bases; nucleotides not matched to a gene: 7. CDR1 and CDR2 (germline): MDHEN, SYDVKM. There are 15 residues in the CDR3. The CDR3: CASSGVDRGYQPQHF. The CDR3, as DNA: TGTGCCAGCAGTGGGGTGGACAGGGGCTATCAGCCCCAGCATTTT.

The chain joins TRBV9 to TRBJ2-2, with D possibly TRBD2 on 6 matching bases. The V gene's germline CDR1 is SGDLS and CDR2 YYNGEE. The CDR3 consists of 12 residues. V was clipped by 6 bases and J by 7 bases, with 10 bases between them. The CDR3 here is CASKRRVGELFF. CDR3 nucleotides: TGTGCCAGCAAACGGAGGGTCGGGGAGCTGTTTTTT.

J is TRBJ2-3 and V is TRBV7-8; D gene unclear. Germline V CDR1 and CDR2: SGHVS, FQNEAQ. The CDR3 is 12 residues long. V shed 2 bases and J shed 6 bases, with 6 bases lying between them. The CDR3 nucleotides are TGTGCCAGCAGCTTAATGTCGGATACGCAGTATTTT. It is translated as CASSLMSDTQYF.

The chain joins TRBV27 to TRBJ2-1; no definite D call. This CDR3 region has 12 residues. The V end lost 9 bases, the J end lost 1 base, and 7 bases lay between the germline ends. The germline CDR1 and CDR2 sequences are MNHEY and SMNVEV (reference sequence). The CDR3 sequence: CASAGSYNEQFF. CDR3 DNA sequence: TGTGCCAGTGCCGGGTCCTACAATGAGCAGTTCTTC.

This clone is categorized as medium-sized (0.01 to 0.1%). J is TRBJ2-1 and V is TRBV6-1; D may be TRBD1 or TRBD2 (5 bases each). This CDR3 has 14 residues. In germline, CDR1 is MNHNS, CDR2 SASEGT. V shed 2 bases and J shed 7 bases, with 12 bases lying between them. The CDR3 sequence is CASSELGGWNEQFF. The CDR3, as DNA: TGTGCCAGCAGTGAACTTGGGGGTTGGAATGAGCAGTTCTTC.

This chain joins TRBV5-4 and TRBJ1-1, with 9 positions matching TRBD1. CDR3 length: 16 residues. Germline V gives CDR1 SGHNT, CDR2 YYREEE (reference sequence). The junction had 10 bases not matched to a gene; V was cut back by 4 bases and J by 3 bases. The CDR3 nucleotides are TGTGCCAGCAGCAAGGAAGGGACAGGGATATACACTGAAGCTTTCTTT. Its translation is CASSKEGTGIYTEAFF.

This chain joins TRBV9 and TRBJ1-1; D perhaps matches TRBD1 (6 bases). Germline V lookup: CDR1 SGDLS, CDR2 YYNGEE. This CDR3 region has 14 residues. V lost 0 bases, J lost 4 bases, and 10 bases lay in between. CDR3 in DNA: TGTGCCAGCAGCGTAGAGGGGGGAGGCACTGAAGCTTTCTTT. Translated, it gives CASSVEGGGTEAFF. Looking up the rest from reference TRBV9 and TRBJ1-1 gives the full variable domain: DSGVTQTPKHLITATGQRVTLRCSPRSGDLSVYWYQQSLDQGLQFLIQYYNGEERAKGNILERFSAQQFPDLHSELNLSSLELGDSALYFCASSVEGGGTEAFFGQGTRLTVV.

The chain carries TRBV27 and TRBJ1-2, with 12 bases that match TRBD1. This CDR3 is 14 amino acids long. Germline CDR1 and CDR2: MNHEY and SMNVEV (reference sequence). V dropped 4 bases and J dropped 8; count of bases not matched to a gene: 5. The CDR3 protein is CASSSGQGANGYTF. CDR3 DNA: TGTGCCAGCAGTTCGGGACAGGGGGCTAACGGCTACACCTTC.

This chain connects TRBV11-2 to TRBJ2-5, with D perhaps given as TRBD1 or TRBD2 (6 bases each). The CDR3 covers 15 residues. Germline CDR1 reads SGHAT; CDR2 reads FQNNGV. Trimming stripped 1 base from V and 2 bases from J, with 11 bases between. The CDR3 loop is CASSLGGTPQETQYF. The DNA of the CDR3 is TGTGCCAGCAGCTTAGGCGGGACACCTCAAGAGACCCAGTACTTC.

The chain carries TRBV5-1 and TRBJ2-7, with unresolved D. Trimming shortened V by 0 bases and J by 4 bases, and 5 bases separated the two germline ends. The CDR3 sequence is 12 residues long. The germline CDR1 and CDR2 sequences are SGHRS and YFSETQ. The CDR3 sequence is CASSLVPYEQYF. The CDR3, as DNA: TGCGCCAGCAGCTTGGTCCCGTACGAGCAGTACTTC.

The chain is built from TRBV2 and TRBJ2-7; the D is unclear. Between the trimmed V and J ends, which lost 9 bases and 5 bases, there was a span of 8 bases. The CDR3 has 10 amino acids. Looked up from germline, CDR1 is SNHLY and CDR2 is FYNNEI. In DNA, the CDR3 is TGTGCCAGTCTGGCTAACGAGCAGTACTTC. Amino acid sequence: CASLANEQYF.

As DNA, the CDR3 is TGTGCCAGCAGTCCCGGGACAGGGGGAGAGACCCAGTACTTC. Translating it yields CASSPGTGGETQYF. This chain connects TRBV28 to TRBJ2-5, with 11 bases matching TRBD1. CDR1 and CDR2 (germline): MDHEN, SYDVKM. The CDR3 runs 14 residues. J was trimmed by 4 bases and V by 5 bases; bases with no gene match: 3.

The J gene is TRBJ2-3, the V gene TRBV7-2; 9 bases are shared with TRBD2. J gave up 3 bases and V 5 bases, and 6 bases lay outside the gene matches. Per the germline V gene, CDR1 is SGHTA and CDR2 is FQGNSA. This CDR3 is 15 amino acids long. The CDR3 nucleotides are TGTGCCAGCAGCCCTCAGCGGGGGGAAACAGATACGCAGTATTTT. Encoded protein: CASSPQRGETDTQYF.

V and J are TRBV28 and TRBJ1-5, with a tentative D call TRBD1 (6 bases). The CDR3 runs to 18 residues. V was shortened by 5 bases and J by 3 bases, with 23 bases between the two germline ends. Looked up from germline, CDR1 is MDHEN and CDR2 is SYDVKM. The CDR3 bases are TGTGCCAGCAGTCCAGCCCTCTCGGACAGATGGGACAATCAGCCCCAGCATTTT. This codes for CASSPALSDRWDNQPQHF.

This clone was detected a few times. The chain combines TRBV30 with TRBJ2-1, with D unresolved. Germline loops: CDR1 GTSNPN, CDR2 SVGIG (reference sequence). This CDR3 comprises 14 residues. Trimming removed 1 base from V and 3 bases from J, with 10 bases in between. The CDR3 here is CAWSGDKGYNEQFF. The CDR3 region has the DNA TGTGCCTGGAGTGGGGATAAGGGCTACAATGAGCAGTTCTTC.

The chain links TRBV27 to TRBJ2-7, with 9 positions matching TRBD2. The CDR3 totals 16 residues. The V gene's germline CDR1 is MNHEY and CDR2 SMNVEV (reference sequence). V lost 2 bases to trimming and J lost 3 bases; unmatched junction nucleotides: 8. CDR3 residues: CASSLGGGLALYEQYF. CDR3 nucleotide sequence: TGTGCCAGCAGTTTAGGTGGAGGACTAGCGCTCTACGAGCAGTACTTC.

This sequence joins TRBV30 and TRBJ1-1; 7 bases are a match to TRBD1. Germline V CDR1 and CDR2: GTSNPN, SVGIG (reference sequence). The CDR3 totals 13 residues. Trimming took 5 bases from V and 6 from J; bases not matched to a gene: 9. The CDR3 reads CAWGGTGDSEAFF. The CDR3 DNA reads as TGTGCCTGGGGGGGAACAGGGGATTCTGAAGCTTTCTTT.